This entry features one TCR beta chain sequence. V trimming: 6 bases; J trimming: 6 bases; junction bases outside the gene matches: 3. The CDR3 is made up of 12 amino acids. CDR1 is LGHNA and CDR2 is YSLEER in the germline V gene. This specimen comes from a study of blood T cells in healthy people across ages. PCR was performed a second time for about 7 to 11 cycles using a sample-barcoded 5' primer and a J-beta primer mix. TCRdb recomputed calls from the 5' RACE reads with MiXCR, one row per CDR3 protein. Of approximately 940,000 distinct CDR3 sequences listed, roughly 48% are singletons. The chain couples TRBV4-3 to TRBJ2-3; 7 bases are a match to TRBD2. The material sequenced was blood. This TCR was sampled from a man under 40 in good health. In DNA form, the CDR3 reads TGCGCCAGCAGTATGGGGGGGGATACGCAGTATTTT. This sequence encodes CASSMGGDTQYF.